The T cell receptor beta chain described here comes from a study of shared clonotypes between healthy human individuals. In regard to this clone: Antigen: not known.

Trimming at V came to 8 bases and at J to 4 bases, leaving 9 bases not matched to a gene. This CDR3 contains 14 residues. CDR1 is LNHNV, CDR2 YYDKDF, per germline (reference sequence). Some clones are missing from TCRdb's copy, which holds only in-frame ones; the method was immunoSEQ multiplex PCR. The sample includes about 1.5 million clones, nearly 99% seen only once; the top ten take 0.4% to 0.45%. Study-wide results and caveats: Generation of non-shared clonotypes was less probable than generation of clonotypes shared by all four donors.

Only Caucasian adults living in Nashville, Tennessee served as donors. V is TRBV15 and J is TRBJ1-2, with 8 positions matching TRBD1. The source is a man aged 25-45 years in good health. Sequences were obtained from naive CD4+ T cells sorted from blood. The subset is: CD45RA+ positively selected. The CDR3 spells CATLKYRGSYGYTF. The CDR3 nucleotides are TGTGCCACCTTAAAGTACAGGGGGAGCTATGGCTACACCTTC.